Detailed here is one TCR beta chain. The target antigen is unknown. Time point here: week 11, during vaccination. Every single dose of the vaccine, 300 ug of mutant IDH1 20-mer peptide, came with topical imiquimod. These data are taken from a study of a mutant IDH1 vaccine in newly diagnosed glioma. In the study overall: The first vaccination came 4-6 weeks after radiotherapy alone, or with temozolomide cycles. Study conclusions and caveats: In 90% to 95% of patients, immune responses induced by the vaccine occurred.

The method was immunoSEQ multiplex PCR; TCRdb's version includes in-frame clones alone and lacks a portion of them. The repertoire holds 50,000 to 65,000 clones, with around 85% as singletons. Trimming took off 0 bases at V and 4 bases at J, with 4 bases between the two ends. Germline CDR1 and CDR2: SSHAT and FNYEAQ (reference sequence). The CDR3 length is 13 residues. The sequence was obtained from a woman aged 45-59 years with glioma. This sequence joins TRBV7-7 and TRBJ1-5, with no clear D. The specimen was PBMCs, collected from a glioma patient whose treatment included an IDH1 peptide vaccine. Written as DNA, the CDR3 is TGTGCCAGCAGCTTAGCGCTGAATCAGCCCCAGCATTTT. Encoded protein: CASSLALNQPQHF.